A single sample gave rise to the 2 T cell receptor beta chains below, sequenced in a study of shared clonotypes between healthy human individuals. Naive CD8 cells lacked CD45RO and underwent positive selection for CCR7, leaving out terminally differentiated effector memory CD45RA+ cells. Here immunoSEQ multiplex PCR was the method, and the copy in TCRdb shows in-frame clones only, minus some. The data show about 610,000 clones, with around 96% seen just once and about 0.12% held by the top ten. The material sequenced was naive CD8+ T cells sorted from blood. These receptors came from a woman aged 30 to 39 in good health.

The rearrangement links TRBV11-2 to TRBJ2-6; TRBD1 might be the D (5 bases). The CDR3 has 16 residues. The germline V gene encodes CDR1 SGHAT and CDR2 FQNNGV. Trimming shortened V by 4 bases and J by 0 bases, and 10 bases separated the two germline ends. CDR3 loop: CASSWQGTSGANVLTF. Here the CDR3 DNA reads TGTGCCAGCAGCTGGCAGGGCACCTCTGGGGCCAACGTCCTGACTTTC.

The J gene is TRBJ2-1, the V gene TRBV20-1; no firm D call. The CDR3 covers 11 residues. The V end was cut by 5 bases, the J end by 8 bases, with 10 bases between. Germline V lookup: CDR1 DFQATT, CDR2 SNEGSKA (reference sequence). CDR3 coding DNA: TGCAGTGCTTCCCGACTGGATGAGCAGTTCTTC. Translated: CSASRLDEQFF.